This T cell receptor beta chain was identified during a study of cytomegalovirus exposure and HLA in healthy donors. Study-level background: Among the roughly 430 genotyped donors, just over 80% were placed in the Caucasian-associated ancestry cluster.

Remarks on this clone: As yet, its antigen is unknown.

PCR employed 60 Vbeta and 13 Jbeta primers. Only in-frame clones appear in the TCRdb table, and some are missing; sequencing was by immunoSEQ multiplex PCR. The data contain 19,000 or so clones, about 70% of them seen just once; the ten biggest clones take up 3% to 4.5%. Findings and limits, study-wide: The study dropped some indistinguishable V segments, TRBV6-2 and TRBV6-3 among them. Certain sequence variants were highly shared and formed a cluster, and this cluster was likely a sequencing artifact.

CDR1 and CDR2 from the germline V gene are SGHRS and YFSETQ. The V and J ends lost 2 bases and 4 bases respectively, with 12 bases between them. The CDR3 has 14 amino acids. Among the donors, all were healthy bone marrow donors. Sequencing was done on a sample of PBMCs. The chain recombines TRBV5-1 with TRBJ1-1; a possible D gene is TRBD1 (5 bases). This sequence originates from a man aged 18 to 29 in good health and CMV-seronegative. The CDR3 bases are TGCGCCAGCAGCTTCGGCTCCCAGGGCACTGAAGCTTTCTTT. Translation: CASSFGSQGTEAFF.